This T cell receptor (beta chain) was found in a study of siplizumab effects on memory and regulatory T cells. Profiling relied on immunoSEQ multiplex PCR, and the TCRdb table lists in-frame clones only, not all of them. This sample yields under 70,000 clones, of which roughly 85% are seen a single time; about 0.41% belongs to the top ten. Remarks on this clone: Its matching antigen is unknown.

CDR1 is SGDLS and CDR2 is YYNGEE in the germline V gene. Deletions cut 1 base from V and 3 bases from J, with 3 bases between. This CDR3 spans 12 amino acids. Study findings and constraints: Unstimulated subsets captured only a minor fraction of alloreactive clones. There was no confirmation of the suppressive function of proliferating Tregs from siplizumab cultures.

The rearrangement links TRBV9 to TRBJ2-3; D call uncertain. The specimen was memory CD4+ T cells sorted from blood. The TCR originated in a human donor in good health. The CDR3 is CASSVLTDTQYF. CDR3 coding DNA: TGTGCCAGCAGCGTATTAACAGATACGCAGTATTTT.